Detailed here is one T cell receptor (beta chain). The data derive from a study of cytomegalovirus exposure and HLA in healthy donors. Vbeta (60) and Jbeta (13) primers were used in the PCR. Using immunoSEQ multiplex PCR, the repertoire was profiled, and TCRdb retains in-frame clones only, with some absent. Its table records 140,000 to 150,000 clones. Germline V gene lookup returns CDR1 SGHVS and CDR2 FNYEAQ. The CDR3 covers 13 residues. The trim removed 3 bases at V and 6 bases at J, leaving 3 bases unmatched. The genes are TRBV7-6 and TRBJ1-2; 8 positions match TRBD1. Sequencing was carried out using PBMCs. The TCR was taken from a male donor in good health and CMV-seronegative. Here the CDR3 DNA reads TGTGCCAGCAGCTTTGGACAGGGTAATGGCTACACCTTC. This encodes CASSFGQGNGYTF.